This TCR beta chain was profiled in a study of cytomegalovirus exposure and HLA in healthy donors (dated by TCRdb to about 2017). With respect to the entire study: An earlier analysis of roughly 500 of the donors reported 250 to 300 Gb of sequence data and approximately 110 million unique TCR beta sequences from 150 million to 200 million T cells. A later genetic analysis took genome-wide SNP genotypes for about 60% of the roughly 670 donors and used that subset as a discovery cohort. Typing coverage differed by locus: A, B, C, DRB1 and DQB1 were typed in roughly 620-630 donors, DQA1 in about 510, DPA1 in some 570, and DPB1 in roughly 450. The T cell repertoires of 666 subjects were profiled by immunosequencing and related to cytomegalovirus serostatus. About 5 DR-DQ haplotypes were handled as single units for association and clustering, since linkage in the cohort was strong. To decide whether each TCR beta V gene segment behaved as functional or pseudogenic, an earlier analysis of 587 of the donors relied on high-throughput TCR beta sequencing. An early release covering about 600 HLA-typed donors comprised approximately 290 gigabases of sequencing data and 85 million to 100 million unique TCR sequences. Along with the approximately 620-subject first cohort, a separate validation cohort of over a hundred different subjects was used. Every discovery cohort repertoire had been produced on one sequencing platform. The study aimed to test whether signatures of past pathogen exposure could be identified by cataloging public T cell receptors. To predict cytomegalovirus infection status, the study brought together high-throughput TCR immunosequencing, statistical association of individual TCRs with disease status, and machine learning. On average, roughly 240,000 unique TCR beta nucleotide sequences were sequenced per donor among fewer than 500 genotyped donors of the cohort, with 15% to 20% of those sequences being non-productive. In a later analysis, previously published TCR beta repertoires from about 640 donors were re-analyzed and high-resolution HLA genotyping was added so that TCR occurrence patterns could be studied. Donor age, sex, ethnicity and CMV serostatus were compiled together with the repertoire data. Of the roughly 420 genotyped donors, roughly 80% were placed in the genetic ancestry cluster associated with self-reported Caucasian donors. HLA typing covered class I and class II loci at four-digit resolution. In the later analysis, no new phenotypic data were used to find candidate immune exposures; instead, reliance was placed on TCR beta sequences and their occurrence across donors.

The library was made by the immunoSEQ multiplex PCR assay. For the multiplex PCR, a mixture combining 60 forward primers for TCR Vbeta segments and 13 reverse primers for TCR Jbeta segments was used. A multiplex PCR assay on genomic DNA amplified the CDR3 region of rearranged TCR beta genes. The amplified TCR beta libraries were sequenced on the Illumina HiSeq System as 87-base-pair reads. In the authors' own workflow: A later analysis tallied tens of millions of unique TCR beta chains across the roughly 610 repertoires, and approximately 12 million of those chains were shared by two or more donors. Raw reads were error-corrected and collapsed into unique sequences with a nearest-neighbor algorithm that merged closely related sequences to remove PCR and sequencing errors. V, D and J gene segments were assigned by aligning CDR3 sequences to IMGT reference sequences. For a sequence to be retained, at least a six-nucleotide match to both a V gene segment and a J gene segment was required. A rearrangement counted as productive if the CDR3 had no stop codons and remained in frame with V and J, and every other rearrangement counted as non-productive. CDR3 was defined by IMGT convention, running from the second conserved V-encoded cysteine to the conserved J-encoded phenylalanine. The earlier analysis of 500 to 650 of the donors excluded any sequence lacking an unambiguous match to a single V gene segment. An earlier analysis of almost 600 of the donors classified V segments as functional when productive rearrangements were above 56.7% and as segregating when the standard deviation between donors was above 5%. To diagnose cytomegalovirus status from the catalog of TCR beta chain sequences, a statistical classification framework was built. In a later analysis, TCR nucleotide sequences were compared against IMGT/GENE-DB human TR gene sequences so that V and J genes could be assigned. The TCRdist pipeline was used in a later analysis to assign CDR3 sequences and most-parsimonious VDJ recombination scenarios. A later analysis defined each TCR beta chain by its CDR3 amino acid sequence plus V-gene family, and excluded reads lacking a unique V-gene family. To address suspected cross-contamination and a sequencing artifact, a later analysis removed a few hundred highly shared, low-generation-probability nucleotide sequences. In a later analysis, a clonal expansion index was calculated for each public chain from normalized within-repertoire ranks of inferred template counts. In a later analysis, generation probabilities were computed using a VDJ recombination model fitted to out-of-frame rearrangements, and the results were checked against IGoR. In a later analysis, TCR-TCR, TCR-HLA and TCR-CMV co-occurrence was scored with hypergeometric tests, and a repertoire-size bias correction was applied to TCR pairs. In a later analysis, false discovery rates were estimated by permuting HLA or CMV assignments 20 times. In a later analysis, co-occurring TCRs were grouped using DBSCAN, with TCRdist sequence similarity added in when clustering inside HLA-allele-positive subsets. Repertoires with fewer than 30,000 or more than 120,000 public chains, plus five repertoires with anomalous nucleotide sharing, were excluded from co-occurrence clustering. What TCRdb holds here is the immuneACCESS table cut down to in-frame rearrangements. Part of the clones is not present; checked against another copy, under half of the missing clones reflect an unresolved V gene, and the others are unexplained. V and J calls plus clone size are reproduced from that table; the DNA served to infer D and trimming. Across this sample there are roughly 120,000 clones, with 55% to 75% seen only once. The ten largest clones add up to 6.5% to 9% of the sample.

Based on the germline V gene (reference sequence), the CDR1 and CDR2 sequences are MNHEY and SMNVEV. The CDR3 numbers 14 residues from cysteine through phenylalanine. The kept DNA is CDR3 alone, 42 bases in frame from the first base. V loses 2 bases, J loses 4 bases, and the germline ends lie 11 bases apart. The cohort was made up of roughly 670 healthy bone marrow donors. Cohort members were all nominally healthy when sampled, although unrecorded immune exposures were likely present. The donor tested CMV seropositive and was one of the 289 seropositive cohort members. Every donor gave a peripheral blood sample, and the peripheral blood mononuclear cells from that sample were used for TCR beta sequencing. The Qiagen DNeasy Blood Extraction Kit was used to extract genomic DNA from the blood cell samples. With regard to this clone: Its binding antigen is unknown. Base-call qualities are not available, and no considerably larger clone is one nucleotide away.

General conclusions and limits of the study: An earlier analysis of approximately 600 of the donors showed that most TCR beta V segments appeared in productive rearrangements either about 87% or about 30% of the time, which broadly matched IMGT annotations. When HLA alleles, especially DR and DQ, strongly co-occurred, attributing TCR associations to individual alleles was difficult. Linkage disequilibrium might explain the correlated functional status among segregating V segments, but an unknown experimental factor could not be ruled out. A later analysis reported that several top co-occurrence clusters appeared linked to parvovirus B19, influenza, CMV and Epstein-Barr virus. The only immune exposure information available for the cohort was CMV serostatus. The study gave a list of about 150 TCR beta chains associated with cytomegalovirus. Only TCR beta chains were sequenced in this cohort, and the absence of alpha or paired-chain data limited detectable features. A cluster of highly shared sequence variants was judged likely to be a technical artifact of the sequencing pipeline. A later analysis found that TCR association rates varied across HLA loci, with DRB1 alleles showing the most associated TCRs and HLA-C alleles the fewest. Because HLA typing was unavailable for some donors at each locus, only the typed subset was used in association tests. The earlier analysis of approximately 560 of the donors excluded over 15 rarely observed V segments, including chromosome 9 orphons, because counts were too low. In a later analysis, HLA-associated TCR beta chains showed more clonal expansion and lower generation probabilities than non-associated chains that were equally common. In both the original and validation cohorts, the classifier was reported to diagnose cytomegalovirus status with high specificity and sensitivity. Some IMGT-functional V segments, including TRBV6-2 and TRBV6-3, could not be told apart with the 87-base-pair reads, so those segments were excluded. The presence/absence analyses assumed that sequencing depth was roughly uniform across donors, and that assumption may not be true. In vitro tests confirmed that a few of the cytomegalovirus-associated TCR beta chains recognize cytomegalovirus antigens. A later genetic analysis associated a missense DCLRE1C variant with V-gene and J-gene trimming of TCR beta chains, and an independent cohort replicated the association. A later analysis found that most CMV-associated TCR beta chains appeared HLA-restricted, with HLA associations seemingly driven largely by CMV exposure. In a later genetic analysis, fewer N-insertions in productive TCRs were reported among donors in an Asian-associated ancestry cluster than the roughly 710-donor mean. Across donors, most TCR sequences were observed very rarely, whereas some public TCRs were present in many individuals. A further reported finding was that TCR beta sequences accurately predicted the HLA-A and HLA-B alleles for most subjects in the first cohort. It was suggested by the authors that the approach could potentially be generalized to other disease states and immunological phenotypes. Specific HLA alleles were associated with 15,000 to 20,000 TCR beta sequences at a false discovery rate of 0.05 in a later analysis.

The sample consisted of PBMCs. The source is a woman aged 40 to 50 in good health and CMV-seropositive. The chain is made from TRBV27 and TRBJ1-1; the D region possibly corresponds to TRBD1 (6 bases align). The CDR3 loop reads CASSLRGGVTEAFF. The DNA reads TGTGCCAGCAGTTTAAGGGGGGGCGTCACTGAAGCTTTCTTT.